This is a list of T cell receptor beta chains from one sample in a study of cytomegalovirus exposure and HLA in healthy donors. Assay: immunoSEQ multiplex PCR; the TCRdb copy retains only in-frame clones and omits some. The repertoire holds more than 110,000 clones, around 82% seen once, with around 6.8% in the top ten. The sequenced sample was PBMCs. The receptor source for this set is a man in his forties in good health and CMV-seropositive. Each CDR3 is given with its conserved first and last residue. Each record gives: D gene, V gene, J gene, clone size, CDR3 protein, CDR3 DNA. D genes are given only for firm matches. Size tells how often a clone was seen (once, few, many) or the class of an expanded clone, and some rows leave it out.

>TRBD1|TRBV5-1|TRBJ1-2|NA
CASSLVLWGTEDGYTF
TGCGCCAGCAGCTTGGTATTATGGGGGACAGAAGATGGCTACACCTTC
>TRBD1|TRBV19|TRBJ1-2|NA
CASKLGQGAIESYGYTF
TGTGCCAGCAAGTTGGGACAGGGGGCTATCGAATCCTATGGCTACACCTTC
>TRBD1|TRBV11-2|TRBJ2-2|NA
CASSLALDRVFTGGELFF
TGTGCCAGCAGCTTAGCCCTAGACAGGGTTTTCACGGGCGGGGAGCTGTTTTTT
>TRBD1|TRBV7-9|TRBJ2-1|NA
CASSHGTGEVNEQFF
TGTGCCAGCAGCCACGGGACAGGGGAAGTGAATGAGCAGTTCTTC
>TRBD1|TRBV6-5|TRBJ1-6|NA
CASSSAQQGNNSPLHF
TGTGCCAGCAGTTCCGCCCAACAGGGGAATAATTCACCCCTCCACTTT
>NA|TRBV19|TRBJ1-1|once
CASSIMGLNTEAFF
TGTGCCAGTAGTATAATGGGCCTGAACACTGAAGCTTTCTTT
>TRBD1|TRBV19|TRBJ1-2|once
CASSAGTGASPYGYTF
TGTGCCAGTAGTGCCGGGACAGGTGCTTCCCCCTATGGCTACACCTTC
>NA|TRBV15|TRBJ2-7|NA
CATSRGTEYEQYF
TGTGCCACCAGCCGGGGGACAGAATACGAGCAGTACTTC
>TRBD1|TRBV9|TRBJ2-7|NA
CASSTGQGEQYF
TGTGCCAGCAGCACGGGACAGGGAGAACAGTACTTC
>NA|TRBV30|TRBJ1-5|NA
CAWSPGLLSNQPQHF
TGTGCCTGGAGCCCAGGGTTACTAAGCAATCAGCCCCAGCATTTT
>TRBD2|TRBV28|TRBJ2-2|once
CASSAGLAAGELFF
TGTGCCAGCAGTGCGGGACTAGCGGCCGGGGAGCTGTTTTTT